This T cell receptor (beta chain) was sequenced during a study of vaccination effects on CD4 cells after COVID-19. Remarks on this clone: What it binds is unknown.

The protocol was immunoSEQ multiplex PCR, while the TCRdb copy is restricted to in-frame clones and leaves out a portion. The data show under 25,000 clones, roughly four fifths seen once. Germline V gives CDR1 LNHDA, CDR2 SQIVND (reference sequence). Trimming cost V 6 bases and J 3 bases, with 14 bases left between them. The CDR3 is 14 residues long. With the ViraFEST assay, the study expanded antigen-specific CD4+ T cells using viral peptide pools, then sequenced them. A 10-day culture period preceded the isolation of CD4+ T cells. Vaccine recipients, nucleocapsid antibody negative, had no prior SARS-CoV-2 infection.

This sequence joins TRBV19 and TRBJ2-5; no clear D. Sequencing used CD4+ T cells from PBMCs cultured with HCoV-NL63 spike peptides, obtained before COVID-19 vaccination. This receptor was taken from a human donor who received a COVID-19 vaccine. The chain's CDR3 is CASSSRTNKETQYF. Here the CDR3 DNA reads TGTGCCAGTAGCAGTCGTACGAACAAAGAGACCCAGTACTTC.